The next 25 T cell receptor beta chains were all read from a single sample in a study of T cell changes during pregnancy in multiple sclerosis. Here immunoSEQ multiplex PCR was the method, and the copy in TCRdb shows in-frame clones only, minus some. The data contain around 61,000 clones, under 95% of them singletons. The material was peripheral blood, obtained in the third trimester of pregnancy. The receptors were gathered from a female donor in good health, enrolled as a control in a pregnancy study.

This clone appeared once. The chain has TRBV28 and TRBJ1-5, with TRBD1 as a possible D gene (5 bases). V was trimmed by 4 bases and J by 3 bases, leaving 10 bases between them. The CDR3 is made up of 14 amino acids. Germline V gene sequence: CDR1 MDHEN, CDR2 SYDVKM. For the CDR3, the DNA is TGTGCCAGCAGTTATCAGGGTTTCAATCAGCCCCAGCATTTT. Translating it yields CASSYQGFNQPQHF.

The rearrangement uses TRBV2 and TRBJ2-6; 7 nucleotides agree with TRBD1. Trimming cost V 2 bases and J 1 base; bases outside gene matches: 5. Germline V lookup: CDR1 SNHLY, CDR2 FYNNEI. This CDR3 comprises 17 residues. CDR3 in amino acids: CASSEKGASSGANVLTF. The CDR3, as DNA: TGTGCCAGCAGTGAAAAGGGGGCGAGTTCTGGGGCCAACGTCCTGACTTTC.

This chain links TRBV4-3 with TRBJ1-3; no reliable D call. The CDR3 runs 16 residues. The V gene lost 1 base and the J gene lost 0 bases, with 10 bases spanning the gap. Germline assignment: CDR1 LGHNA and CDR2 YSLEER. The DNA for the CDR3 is TGCGCCAGCAGCCAAGCCCTCCCACTCTCTGGAAACACCATATATTTT. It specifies CASSQALPLSGNTIYF.

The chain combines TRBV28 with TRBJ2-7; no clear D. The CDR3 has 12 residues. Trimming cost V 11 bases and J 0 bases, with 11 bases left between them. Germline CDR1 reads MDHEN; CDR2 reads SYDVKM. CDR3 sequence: CASGSYSYEQYF. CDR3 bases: TGTGCCTCCGGGTCTTACTCCTACGAGCAGTACTTC.

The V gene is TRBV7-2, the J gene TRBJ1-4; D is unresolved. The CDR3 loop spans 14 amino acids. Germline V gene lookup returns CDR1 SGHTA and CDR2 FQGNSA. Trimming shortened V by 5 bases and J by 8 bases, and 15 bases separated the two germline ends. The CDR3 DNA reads TGTGCCAGCAGCCCCCCGGGAGAGAGAGAAAAACTGTTTTTT. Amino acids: CASSPPGEREKLFF.

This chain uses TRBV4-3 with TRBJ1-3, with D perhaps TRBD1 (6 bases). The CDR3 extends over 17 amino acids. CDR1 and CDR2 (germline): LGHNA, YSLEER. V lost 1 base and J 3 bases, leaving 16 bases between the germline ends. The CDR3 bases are TGCGCCAGCAGCCAAGGGTTTTCGGGGGGGCTTGGAAACACCATATATTTT. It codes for CASSQGFSGGLGNTIYF.

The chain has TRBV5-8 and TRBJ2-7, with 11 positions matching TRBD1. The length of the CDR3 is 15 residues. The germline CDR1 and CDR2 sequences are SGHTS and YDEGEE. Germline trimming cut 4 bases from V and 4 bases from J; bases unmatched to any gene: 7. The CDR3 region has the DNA TGTGCCAGCAGCCCAGGACAGGGGGCGTCATACGAGCAGTACTTC. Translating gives CASSPGQGASYEQYF.

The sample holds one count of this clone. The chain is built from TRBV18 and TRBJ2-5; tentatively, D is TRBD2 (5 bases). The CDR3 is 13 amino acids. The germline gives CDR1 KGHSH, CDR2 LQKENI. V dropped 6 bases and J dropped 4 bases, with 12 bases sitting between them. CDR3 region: CASSRGYAETQYF. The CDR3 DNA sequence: TGTGCCAGCTCCCGAGGGTATGCAGAGACCCAGTACTTC.

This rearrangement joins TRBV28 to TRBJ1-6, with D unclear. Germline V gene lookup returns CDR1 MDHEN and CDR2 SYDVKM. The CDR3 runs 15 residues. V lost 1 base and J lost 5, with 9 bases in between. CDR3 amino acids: CASSLLSTDNSPLHF. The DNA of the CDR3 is TGTGCCAGCAGTTTATTGTCAACGGATAATTCACCCCTCCACTTT.

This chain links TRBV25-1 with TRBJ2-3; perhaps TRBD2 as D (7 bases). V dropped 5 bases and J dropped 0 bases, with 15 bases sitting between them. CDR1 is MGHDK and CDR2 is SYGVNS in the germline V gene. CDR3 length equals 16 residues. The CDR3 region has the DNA TGTGCCAGCAGTCCCGGGGGGCGGGGGAGCACAGATACGCAGTATTTT. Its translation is CASSPGGRGSTDTQYF.

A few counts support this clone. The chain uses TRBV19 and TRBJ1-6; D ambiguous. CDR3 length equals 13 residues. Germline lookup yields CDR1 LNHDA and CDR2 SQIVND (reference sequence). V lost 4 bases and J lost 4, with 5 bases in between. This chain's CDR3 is CASSRSYNSPLHF. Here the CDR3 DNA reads TGTGCCAGTAGTAGGAGTTATAATTCACCCCTCCACTTT.

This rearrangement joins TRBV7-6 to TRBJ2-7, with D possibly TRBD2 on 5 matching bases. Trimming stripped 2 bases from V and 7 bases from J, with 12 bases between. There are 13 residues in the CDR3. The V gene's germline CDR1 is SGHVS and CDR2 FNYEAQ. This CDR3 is CASSLKLGGEQYF. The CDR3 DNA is TGTGCCAGCAGCTTAAAATTAGGAGGAGAGCAGTACTTC.

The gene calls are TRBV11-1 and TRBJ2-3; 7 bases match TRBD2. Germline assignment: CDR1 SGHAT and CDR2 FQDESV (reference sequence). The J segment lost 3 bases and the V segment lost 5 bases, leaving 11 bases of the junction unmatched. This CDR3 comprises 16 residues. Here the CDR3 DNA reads TGTGCCAGCAGCCCCCGGGGGGTAGCGGGTACAGATACGCAGTATTTT. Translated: CASSPRGVAGTDTQYF.

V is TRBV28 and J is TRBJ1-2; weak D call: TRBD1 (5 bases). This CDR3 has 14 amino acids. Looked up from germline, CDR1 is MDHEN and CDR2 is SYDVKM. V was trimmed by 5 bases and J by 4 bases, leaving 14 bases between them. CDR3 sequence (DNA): TGTGCCAGCAGTCCCTACCGACAGTCCTATGGCTACACCTTC. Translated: CASSPYRQSYGYTF.

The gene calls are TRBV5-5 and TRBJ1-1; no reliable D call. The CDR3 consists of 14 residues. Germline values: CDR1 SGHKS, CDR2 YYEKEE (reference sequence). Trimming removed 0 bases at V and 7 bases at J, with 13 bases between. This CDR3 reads CASSLVAGFGEAFF. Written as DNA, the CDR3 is TGTGCCAGCAGCTTGGTCGCGGGGTTCGGTGAAGCTTTCTTT.

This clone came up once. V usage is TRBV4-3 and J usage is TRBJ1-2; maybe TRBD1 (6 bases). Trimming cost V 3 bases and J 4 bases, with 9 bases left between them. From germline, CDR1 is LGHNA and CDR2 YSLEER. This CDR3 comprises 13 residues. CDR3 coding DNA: TGCGCCAGCAGCCAGGGGGCTTTCTATGGCTACACCTTC. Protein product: CASSQGAFYGYTF.

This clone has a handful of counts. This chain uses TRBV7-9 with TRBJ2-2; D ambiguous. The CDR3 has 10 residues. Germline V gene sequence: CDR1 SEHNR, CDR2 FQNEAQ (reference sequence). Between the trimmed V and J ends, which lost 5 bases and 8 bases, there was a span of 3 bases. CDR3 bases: TGTGCCAGCAGCCCTGGGGAGCTGTTTTTT. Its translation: CASSPGELFF.

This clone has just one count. The CDR3 DNA reads as TGCGCCAGCAGCCAAGCGGGAAAGGTATACAATGAGCAGTTCTTC. Residues: CASSQAGKVYNEQFF. This chain joins TRBV4-3 and TRBJ2-1; D might be TRBD2 (5 bases). Trimming stripped 1 base from V and 4 bases from J, with 11 bases between. Germline V gene sequence: CDR1 LGHNA, CDR2 YSLEER. This CDR3 spans 15 amino acids.

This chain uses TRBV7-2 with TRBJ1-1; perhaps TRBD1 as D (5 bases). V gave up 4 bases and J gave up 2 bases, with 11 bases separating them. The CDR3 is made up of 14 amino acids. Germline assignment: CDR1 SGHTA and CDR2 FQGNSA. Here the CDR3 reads CASSYGGFNTEAFF. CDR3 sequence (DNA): TGTGCCAGCAGCTACGGGGGATTTAACACTGAAGCTTTCTTT.

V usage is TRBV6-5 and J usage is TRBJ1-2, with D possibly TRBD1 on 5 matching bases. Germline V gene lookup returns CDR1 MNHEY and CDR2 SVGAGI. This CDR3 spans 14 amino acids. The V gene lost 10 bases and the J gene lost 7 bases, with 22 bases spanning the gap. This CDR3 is CATNTGGSVSGYTF. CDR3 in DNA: TGTGCCACCAATACGGGGGGAAGTGTCTCTGGCTACACCTTC.

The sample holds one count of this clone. The CDR3: CSVEAGRGGYTF. In nucleotides, the CDR3 is TGCAGCGTGGAGGCGGGGAGGGGTGGCTACACCTTC. The chain couples TRBV29-1 to TRBJ1-2; TRBD1 is a possible D gene (5 bases). Trimming stripped 6 bases from V and 7 bases from J, with 15 bases between. The CDR3 is 12 residues long. Germline loops: CDR1 SQVTM, CDR2 ANQGSEA.

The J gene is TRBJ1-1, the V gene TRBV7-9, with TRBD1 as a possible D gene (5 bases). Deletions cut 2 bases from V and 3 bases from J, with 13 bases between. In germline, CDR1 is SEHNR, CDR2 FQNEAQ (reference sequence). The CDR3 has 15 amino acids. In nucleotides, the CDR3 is TGTGCCAGCAGCTTACAGGGCGGCTGGGACACTGAAGCTTTCTTT. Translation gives CASSLQGGWDTEAFF.

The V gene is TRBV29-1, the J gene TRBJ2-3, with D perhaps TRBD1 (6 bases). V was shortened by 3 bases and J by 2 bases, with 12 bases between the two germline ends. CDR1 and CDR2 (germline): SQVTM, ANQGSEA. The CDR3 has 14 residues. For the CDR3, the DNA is TGCAGCGTTGATAGGACAGCAGCCACAGATACGCAGTATTTT. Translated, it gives CSVDRTAATDTQYF.

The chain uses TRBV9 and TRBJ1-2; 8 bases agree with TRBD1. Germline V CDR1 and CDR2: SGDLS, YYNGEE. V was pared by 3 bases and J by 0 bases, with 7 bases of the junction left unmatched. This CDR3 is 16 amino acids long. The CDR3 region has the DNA TGTGCCAGCAGCGCCGCCGGGACAGGAGCTAACTATGGCTACACCTTC. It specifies CASSAAGTGANYGYTF.

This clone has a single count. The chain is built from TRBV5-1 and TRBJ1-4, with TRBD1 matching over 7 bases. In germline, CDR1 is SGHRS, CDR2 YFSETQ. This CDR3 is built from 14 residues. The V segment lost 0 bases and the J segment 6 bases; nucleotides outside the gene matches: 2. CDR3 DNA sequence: TGCGCCAGCAGCTTGGGAGGGACAGATGAAAAACTGTTTTTT. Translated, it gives CASSLGGTDEKLFF.